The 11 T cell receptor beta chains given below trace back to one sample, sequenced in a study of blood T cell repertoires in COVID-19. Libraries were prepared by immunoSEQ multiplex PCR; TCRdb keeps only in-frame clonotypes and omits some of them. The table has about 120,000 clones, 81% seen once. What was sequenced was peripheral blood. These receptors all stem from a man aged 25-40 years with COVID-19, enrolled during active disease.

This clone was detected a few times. DNA for the CDR3: TGTGCTAGTGGTTTGGCGCTAGCGGGTAACAATGAGCAGTTCTTC. Translation: CASGLALAGNNEQFF. V and J are TRBV12-5 and TRBJ2-1, with TRBD2 matching 8 bases. The germline V gene encodes CDR1 LGHNT and CDR2 FRNRAP. Trimming removed 1 base from V and 5 bases from J; junction bases left unmatched: 4. This CDR3 is built from 15 residues.

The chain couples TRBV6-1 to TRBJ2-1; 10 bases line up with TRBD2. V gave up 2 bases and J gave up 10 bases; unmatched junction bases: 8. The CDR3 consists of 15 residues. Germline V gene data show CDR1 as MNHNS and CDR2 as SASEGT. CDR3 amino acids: CASSEIAGGGREQFF. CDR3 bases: TGTGCCAGCAGTGAAATAGCGGGAGGAGGGAGGGAGCAGTTCTTC.

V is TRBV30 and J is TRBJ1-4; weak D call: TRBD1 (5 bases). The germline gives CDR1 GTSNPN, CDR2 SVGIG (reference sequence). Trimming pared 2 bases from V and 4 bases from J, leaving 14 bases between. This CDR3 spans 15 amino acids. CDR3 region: CAWSSLPGLNEKLFF. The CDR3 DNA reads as TGTGCCTGGAGTTCCCTACCGGGACTTAATGAAAAACTGTTTTTT.

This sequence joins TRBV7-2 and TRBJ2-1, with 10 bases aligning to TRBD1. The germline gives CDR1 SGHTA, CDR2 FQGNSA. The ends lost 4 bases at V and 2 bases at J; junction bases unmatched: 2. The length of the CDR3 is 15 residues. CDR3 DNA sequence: TGTGCCAGCAGCTGGGACAGGGGTGCCTACAATGAGCAGTTCTTC. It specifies CASSWDRGAYNEQFF.

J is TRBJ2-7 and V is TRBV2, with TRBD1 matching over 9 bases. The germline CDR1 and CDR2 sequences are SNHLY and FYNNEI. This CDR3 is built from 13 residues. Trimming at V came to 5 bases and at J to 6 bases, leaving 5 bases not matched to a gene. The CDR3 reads CASSSGTGIEQYF. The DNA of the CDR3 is TGTGCCAGCAGTTCGGGGACAGGGATCGAGCAGTACTTC.

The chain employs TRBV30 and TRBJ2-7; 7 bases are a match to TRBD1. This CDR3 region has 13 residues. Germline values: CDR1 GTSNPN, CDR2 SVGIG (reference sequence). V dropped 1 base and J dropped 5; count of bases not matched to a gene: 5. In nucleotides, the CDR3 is TGTGCCTGGAGTGAACAGGGGTCTGACGAGCAGTACTTC. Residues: CAWSEQGSDEQYF.

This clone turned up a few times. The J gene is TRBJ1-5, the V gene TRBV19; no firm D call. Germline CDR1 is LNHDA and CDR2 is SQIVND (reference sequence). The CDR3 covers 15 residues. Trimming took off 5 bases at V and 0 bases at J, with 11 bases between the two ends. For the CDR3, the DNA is TGTGCCAGTAGTCCTGAGATTTATAGCAATCAGCCCCAGCATTTT. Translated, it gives CASSPEIYSNQPQHF.

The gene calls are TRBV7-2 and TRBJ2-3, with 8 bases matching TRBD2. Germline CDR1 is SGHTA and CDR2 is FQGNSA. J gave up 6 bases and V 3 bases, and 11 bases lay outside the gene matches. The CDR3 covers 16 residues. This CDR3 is CASSFAGGHGRDTQYF. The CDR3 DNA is TGTGCCAGCAGCTTTGCGGGGGGCCACGGAAGGGATACGCAGTATTTT.

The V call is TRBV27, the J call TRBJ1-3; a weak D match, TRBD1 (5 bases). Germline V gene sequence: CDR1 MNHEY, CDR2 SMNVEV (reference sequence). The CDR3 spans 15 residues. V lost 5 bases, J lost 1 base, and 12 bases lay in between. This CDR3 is CASSPDRGSGNTIYF. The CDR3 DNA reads TGTGCCAGCAGTCCCGACAGAGGATCTGGAAACACCATATATTTT.

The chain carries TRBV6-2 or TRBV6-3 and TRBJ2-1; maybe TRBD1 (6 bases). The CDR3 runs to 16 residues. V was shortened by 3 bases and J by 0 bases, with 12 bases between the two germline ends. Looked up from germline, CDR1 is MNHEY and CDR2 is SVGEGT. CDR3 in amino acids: CASSYAGVSSYNEQFF. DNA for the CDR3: TGTGCCAGCAGTTATGCAGGGGTTAGCTCCTACAATGAGCAGTTCTTC.

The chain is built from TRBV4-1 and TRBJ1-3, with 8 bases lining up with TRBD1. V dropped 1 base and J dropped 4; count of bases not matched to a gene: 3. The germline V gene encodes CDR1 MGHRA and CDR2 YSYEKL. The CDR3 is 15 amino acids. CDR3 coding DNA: TGCGCCAGCAGCCAAGGACAGGGGTTCGGAAACACCATATATTTT. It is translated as CASSQGQGFGNTIYF.